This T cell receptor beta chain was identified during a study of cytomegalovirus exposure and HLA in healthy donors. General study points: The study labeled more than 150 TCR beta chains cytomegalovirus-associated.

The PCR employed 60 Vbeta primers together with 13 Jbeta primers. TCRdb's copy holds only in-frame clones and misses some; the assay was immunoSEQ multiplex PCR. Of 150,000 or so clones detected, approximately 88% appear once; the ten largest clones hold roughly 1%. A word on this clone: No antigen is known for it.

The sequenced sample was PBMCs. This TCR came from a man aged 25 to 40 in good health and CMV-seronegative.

CDR3 sequence: CASSLGLNRRENEQFF. Here the CDR3 DNA reads TGCGCCAGCAGCTTGGGCCTAAACAGGAGGGAGAATGAGCAGTTCTTC. This chain connects TRBV5-1 to TRBJ2-1; D perhaps matches TRBD2 (6 bases). Deletions cut 0 bases from V and 7 bases from J, with 17 bases between. The CDR3 loop spans 16 amino acids. Germline CDR1 and CDR2: SGHRS and YFSETQ.